A selection of T cell receptor beta chains follows, all from one sample in a study of T-cell reconstitution after alpha-beta-depleted transplantation in children. MiXCR, applied by TCRdb to the PCR reads, yields one record per CDR3 protein. The sample yields 200,000 to 250,000 distinct CDR3 sequences, around 10% seen once. The sample consisted of PBMCs from the stem cell graft donor, taken from the stem cell graft. All receptors come from a human donor who donated a stem cell graft to a child with acute lymphoblastic leukemia. Both conserved end residues are part of each CDR3. D genes are given only for firm matches. The size entry is marked missing in some rows and otherwise reads once, few, many or a size class.

size | D | J | V | length | CDR3 | DNA
many | - | TRBJ2-5 | TRBV5-6 | 14 | CASSTGLNQETQYF | TGTGCCAGCAGCACTGGACTAAACCAAGAGACCCAGTACTTC
many | TRBD2 | TRBJ2-3 | TRBV12-3/TRBV12-4 | 17 | CASRRLAGGPGTDTQYF | TGTGCCAGCCGCAGACTAGCGGGGGGGCCCGGCACAGATACGCAGTATTTT
- | TRBD1 | TRBJ1-5 | TRBV12-3/TRBV12-4 | 19 | CASSSAGPLTGGSNQPQHF | TGTGCCAGCAGTTCCGCCGGACCCTTGACAGGGGGTAGCAATCAGCCCCAGCATTTT
- | - | TRBJ2-7 | TRBV7-6 | 17 | CASSPNRGALVIYEQYF | TGTGCCAGCAGCCCCAACCGGGGGGCCCTTGTGATCTACGAGCAGTACTTC
many | - | TRBJ2-2 | TRBV6-1 | 14 | CASSVRWGTGELFF | TGTGCCAGCAGTGTTCGCTGGGGTACCGGGGAGCTGTTTTTT
few | - | TRBJ2-3 | TRBV12-3/TRBV12-4 | 16 | CASSLEITQTTDTQYF | TGTGCCAGCAGTTTGGAGATAACTCAAACCACAGATACGCAGTATTTT
many | TRBD2 | TRBJ2-3 | TRBV6-2/TRBV6-3 | 14 | CASRKTSGGGTQYF | TGTGCCAGCAGGAAAACTAGCGGGGGGGGTACGCAGTATTTT
many | - | TRBJ2-2 | TRBV12-3/TRBV12-4 | 14 | CASSLRAGARELFF | TGTGCCAGCAGTTTAAGGGCAGGAGCCCGGGAGCTGTTTTTT
many | - | TRBJ2-2 | TRBV5-1 | 16 | CASSLAVQGNTGELFF | TGCGCCAGCAGCTTGGCTGTTCAGGGGAACACCGGGGAGCTGTTTTTT
few | - | TRBJ2-7 | TRBV7-2 | 13 | CASSLFGAYEQYF | TGTGCCAGCAGCTTGTTCGGAGCCTACGAGCAGTACTTC
many | - | TRBJ1-1 | TRBV5-1 | 17 | CASSFPQGQKGDTEAFF | TGCGCCAGCAGCTTTCCGCAGGGGCAAAAAGGGGACACTGAAGCTTTCTTT
few | TRBD1 | TRBJ2-6 | TRBV11-2 | 16 | CASRGQGPSGANVLTF | TGTGCCAGCAGGGGACAGGGTCCCTCTGGGGCCAACGTCCTGACTTTC
few | - | TRBJ2-3 | TRBV10-3 | 14 | CAISEGFSTDTQYF | TGTGCCATCAGTGAAGGTTTCAGCACAGATACGCAGTATTTT
- | - | TRBJ2-1 | TRBV7-2 | 15 | CASSLRTDPNNEQFF | TGTGCCAGCAGCTTAAGGACGGACCCCAACAATGAGCAGTTCTTC
many | TRBD1 | TRBJ2-7 | TRBV4-3 | 15 | CASSQEADRVHEQYF | TGCGCCAGCAGCCAAGAAGCGGACAGGGTACACGAGCAGTACTTC
few | - | TRBJ2-7 | TRBV27 | 17 | CASRDRIETESSYEQYF | TGTGCCAGCAGAGATCGGATCGAGACTGAGAGCTCCTACGAGCAGTACTTC
many | - | TRBJ2-3 | TRBV20-1 | 15 | CSASGAETFTDTQYF | TGCAGTGCTAGTGGTGCGGAAACCTTCACAGATACGCAGTATTTT
- | TRBD1 | TRBJ2-2 | TRBV27 | 15 | CATSRTGVSTGELFF | TGTGCCACCTCTCGTACAGGGGTCTCCACCGGGGAGCTGTTTTTT
- | - | TRBJ1-5 | TRBV18 | 13 | CASSPGGFEPQHF | TGTGCCAGCTCACCAGGGGGCTTTGAGCCCCAGCATTTT
many | TRBD1 | TRBJ1-4 | TRBV4-3 | 17 | CASSQVLIGQGSEKLFF | TGCGCCAGCAGCCAAGTACTGATTGGACAGGGGAGCGAAAAACTGTTTTTT
few | - | TRBJ2-7 | TRBV7-4 | 15 | CASSPDRTSSYEQYF | TGTGCCAGCAGCCCCGACAGGACGAGCTCCTACGAGCAGTACTTC
many | - | TRBJ2-1 | TRBV20-1 | 15 | CSAPPAQSTYNEQFF | TGCAGTGCCCCCCCGGCACAGTCGACCTACAATGAGCAGTTCTTC
- | TRBD2 | TRBJ2-5 | TRBV27 | 15 | CASSFGTSFQETQYF | TGTGCCAGCAGTTTCGGGACTAGCTTCCAAGAGACCCAGTACTTC
many | TRBD2 | TRBJ2-7 | TRBV20-1 | 14 | CSAEIGGGSYEQYF | TGCAGTGCCGAGATTGGCGGGGGGTCCTACGAGCAGTACTTC
many | - | TRBJ2-4 | TRBV24-1 | 14 | CATSPKDGRDIQYF | TGTGCCACCAGTCCAAAGGACGGGCGGGACATTCAGTACTTC
- | - | TRBJ2-7 | TRBV6-5 | 18 | CASSYSSPRGAFSYEQYF | TGTGCCAGCAGTTACTCGAGCCCTAGAGGCGCATTTAGTTACGAGCAGTACTTC
many | TRBD1 | TRBJ2-1 | TRBV29-1 | 12 | CSVGQGAGEQFF | TGCAGCGTTGGACAGGGGGCTGGTGAGCAGTTCTTC
few | - | TRBJ2-7 | TRBV12-3/TRBV12-4 | 13 | CASSLNPGYEQYF | TGTGCCAGCAGTTTGAACCCTGGGTACGAGCAGTACTTC
- | - | TRBJ2-3 | TRBV12-3/TRBV12-4 | 11 | CASRGGDTQYF | TGTGCCAGCCGGGGCGGAGATACGCAGTATTTT
many | - | TRBJ1-1 | TRBV4-2 | 13 | CASSPRRVTEAFF | TGTGCCAGCAGCCCCCGTCGTGTGACTGAAGCTTTCTTT
few | TRBD1 | TRBJ1-6 | TRBV5-6 | 13 | CASKTGVNSPLHF | TGTGCCAGCAAGACAGGGGTAAATTCACCCCTCCACTTT
many | - | TRBJ1-1 | TRBV10-2 | 11 | CASSESGSAFF | TGCGCCAGCAGTGAGTCTGGCTCGGCTTTCTTT
many | - | TRBJ1-1 | TRBV6-5 | 15 | CASSYSGKGNTEAFF | TGTGCCAGCAGTTACTCGGGGAAGGGGAACACTGAAGCTTTCTTT
few | - | TRBJ1-2 | TRBV5-6 | 16 | CASSPAEHQTNYGYTF | TGTGCCAGCAGCCCTGCGGAGCACCAGACTAACTATGGCTACACCTTC
- | - | TRBJ2-3 | TRBV10-3 | 13 | CAISAGSSDTQYF | TGTGCCATCAGTGCGGGGTCTTCAGATACGCAGTATTTT
many | - | TRBJ2-7 | TRBV5-1 | 14 | CASSWVYGDDEQYF | TGCGCCAGCAGCTGGGTATACGGGGACGACGAGCAGTACTTC
few | - | TRBJ1-1 | TRBV4-1 | 17 | CASTAGATNTMNTEAFF | TGCGCCAGCACTGCCGGAGCGACCAATACCATGAACACTGAAGCTTTCTTT